The 6 T cell receptor beta chains presented below share a single source sample, sequenced in a study of shared clonotypes between healthy human individuals. Sequencing used immunoSEQ multiplex PCR; TCRdb keeps in-frame clones, though not all of them. The sample has about 490,000 clones, around three quarters seen once. The sequenced sample was PBMCs. The receptor source for this set is a woman aged 40 to 49 in good health. Some clones in this sample may be carry-over from other donors' samples.

V and J are TRBV7-2 and TRBJ2-5; TRBD2 agrees at 7 bases. The CDR3 is 15 residues long. Trimming took 2 bases from V and 5 from J; bases not matched to a gene: 8. The germline V gene has CDR1 SGHTA and CDR2 FQGNSA. The CDR3 loop reads CASSLNPGGRETQYF. In nucleotides, the CDR3 is TGTGCCAGCAGCTTAAACCCGGGGGGACGGGAGACCCAGTACTTC.

Only one count was recorded for this clone. The CDR3 DNA follows: TGCGCCAGCAGCTTGGGAGAACTGTACTATGGCTACACCTTC. Its translation: CASSLGELYYGYTF. The rearrangement links TRBV5-1 to TRBJ1-2; no firm D call. The germline V and J ends were trimmed by 0 bases and 3 bases, with 9 bases remaining between them. The CDR3 has 14 residues. Germline lookup yields CDR1 SGHRS and CDR2 YFSETQ.

On this clone: Given a much more abundant clone one base away, this may be a read error. The chain joins TRBV9 to TRBJ2-3; D possibly corresponds to TRBD1 (6 bases). The germline gives CDR1 SGDLS, CDR2 YYNGEE. Trimming took off 4 bases at V and 0 bases at J, with 15 bases between the two ends. The CDR3 has 16 residues. CDR3 sequence (DNA): TGTGCCAGCAGCAGACGGACAGTGGGAAGCACAGATACGCAGTATTTT. Translated, it gives CASSRRTVGSTDTQYF.

The chain links TRBV28 to TRBJ1-5; TRBD1 matches at 12 bases. The V and J ends lost 2 bases and 5 bases, in that order; junction bases with no gene match: 4. The CDR3 consists of 16 residues. Germline V lookup: CDR1 MDHEN, CDR2 SYDVKM. The CDR3 spells CASSLRGTGGYQPQHF. CDR3 nucleotide sequence: TGTGCCAGCAGTTTAAGGGGGACAGGGGGCTATCAGCCCCAGCATTTT.

The genes are TRBV5-1 and TRBJ1-5; 11 nucleotides align to TRBD1. J gave up 5 bases and V 4 bases, and 5 bases lay outside the gene matches. The germline V gene has CDR1 SGHRS and CDR2 YFSETQ. This CDR3 is 15 amino acids long. The CDR3 reads CASSTGTGGYQPQHF. The CDR3 DNA is TGCGCCAGCAGCACGGGGACAGGGGGGTATCAGCCCCAGCATTTT. The whole variable domain, filled in from reference TRBV5-1 and TRBJ1-5, reads KAGVTQTPRYLIKTRGQQVTLSCSPISGHRSVSWYQQTPGQGLQFLFEYFSETQRNKGNFPGRFSGRQFSNSRSEMNVSTLELGDSALYLCASSTGTGGYQPQHFGDGTRLSIL.

The chain has TRBV7-9 and TRBJ1-1, with a weak D call TRBD1 (5 bases). The CDR3 is 12 residues long. Trimming left V 1 base short and J 10 bases short, with 10 bases between. Per the germline V gene, CDR1 is SEHNR and CDR2 is FQNEAQ (reference sequence). CDR3 amino acids: CASSLDRPRAFF. For the CDR3, the DNA is TGTGCCAGCAGCTTAGACAGGCCGAGAGCTTTCTTT. The whole variable domain, filled in from reference TRBV7-9 and TRBJ1-1, reads DTGVSQNPRHKITKRGQNVTFRCDPISEHNRLYWYRQTLGQGPEFLTYFQNEAQLEKSRLLSDRFSAERPKGSFSTLEIQRTEQGDSAMYLCASSLDRPRAFFGQGTRLTVV.